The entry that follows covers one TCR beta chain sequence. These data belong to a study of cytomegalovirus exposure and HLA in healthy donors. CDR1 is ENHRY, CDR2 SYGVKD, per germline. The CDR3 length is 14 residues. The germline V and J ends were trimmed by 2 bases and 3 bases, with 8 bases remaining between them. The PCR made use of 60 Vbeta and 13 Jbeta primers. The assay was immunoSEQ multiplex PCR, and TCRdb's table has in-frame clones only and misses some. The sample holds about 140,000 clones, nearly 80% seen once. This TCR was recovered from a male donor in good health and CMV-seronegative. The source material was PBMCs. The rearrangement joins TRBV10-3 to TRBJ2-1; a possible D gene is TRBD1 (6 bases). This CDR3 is CAISERTDYNEQFF. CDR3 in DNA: TGTGCCATCAGTGAGAGGACAGACTACAATGAGCAGTTCTTC.